These T cell receptor beta chains were read from a single sample in a study of blood T cell repertoires in COVID-19. The protocol was immunoSEQ multiplex PCR, while the TCRdb copy is restricted to in-frame clones and leaves out a portion. The sample consists of 130,000 or so clones, 88% of them appearing once. Sequenced: peripheral blood. These receptors were collected from a man aged 50-60 years with acute or convalescent COVID-19. Each CDR3 is given with its conserved first and last residue. D genes are given only for firm matches. Only part of the rows carry a size: once, few, many, or a class if the clone is expanded.

v_gene	abundance	d_gene	j_gene	CDR3aa	CDR3nt
TRBV23-1	once	TRBD1	TRBJ2-3	CASSHARTGGADTQYF	TGCGCCAGCAGTCATGCCCGGACAGGGGGGGCAGATACGCAGTATTTT
TRBV5-4	-	TRBD2	TRBJ2-5	CASSLLAGAGETQYF	TGTGCCAGCAGCTTATTGGCGGGAGCAGGAGAGACCCAGTACTTC
TRBV19	-	TRBD2	TRBJ2-1	CASSIPASGVQFF	TGTGCCAGTAGTATTCCGGCTAGCGGGGTGCAGTTCTTC
TRBV2	-	TRBD2	TRBJ2-7	CASEVGRPRTSGIYEQYF	TGTGCCAGCGAGGTGGGGAGACCAAGGACTAGCGGGATCTACGAGCAGTACTTC
TRBV11-3	-	-	TRBJ2-1	CASSLDGAKTYNEQFF	TGTGCCAGCAGCTTAGATGGGGCAAAAACCTACAATGAGCAGTTCTTC
TRBV24-1	once	TRBD2	TRBJ2-1	CATSDPGLAGVGSEQFF	TGTGCCACCAGTGATCCGGGACTAGCGGGAGTAGGGAGTGAGCAGTTCTTC
TRBV2	-	-	TRBJ1-4	CASSGLNAEKLFF	TGTGCCAGCAGTGGTTTAAACGCGGAAAAACTGTTTTTT
TRBV5-1	-	TRBD1	TRBJ2-4	CASSPQVTTGINRAKNIQYF	TGCGCCAGCAGCCCCCAGGTTACGACAGGGATAAATCGAGCCAAAAACATTCAGTACTTC
TRBV27	-	-	TRBJ2-1	CASSLPGHYNEQFF	TGTGCCAGCAGTTTGCCCGGACACTACAATGAGCAGTTCTTC
TRBV19	-	TRBD2	TRBJ2-1	CASSIGTTYNEQFF	TGTGCCAGTAGTATCGGGACTACTTACAATGAGCAGTTCTTC
TRBV27	-	-	TRBJ2-2	CASSLKGGNTGELFF	TGTGCCAGCAGTTTGAAGGGAGGGAACACCGGGGAGCTGTTTTTT
TRBV3-1/TRBV3-2	-	-	TRBJ2-1	CASRDPRDYNEQFF	TGTGCCAGCAGGGACCCCCGGGACTACAATGAGCAGTTCTTC
TRBV5-4	-	-	TRBJ2-3	CASSLQGFTDTQYF	TGTGCCAGCAGCTTGCAGGGGTTCACAGATACGCAGTATTTT
TRBV10-3	-	TRBD2	TRBJ2-5	CAISEQRDSGRPQYF	TGTGCCATCAGTGAGCAGCGGGACTCCGGGCGTCCCCAGTACTTC
TRBV3-1/TRBV3-2	-	TRBD2	TRBJ2-1	CASSPWEIAGSYNEQFF	TGTGCCAGCAGCCCCTGGGAAATAGCGGGCTCCTACAATGAGCAGTTCTTC
TRBV6-2/TRBV6-3	-	-	TRBJ2-1	CASSFGESYNEQFF	TGTGCCAGCAGCTTTGGGGAGTCTTACAATGAGCAGTTCTTC
TRBV11-2	-	TRBD2	TRBJ2-7	CASSGWTSGRSEQYF	TGTGCCAGCAGCGGATGGACTAGCGGGAGATCGGAGCAGTACTTC
TRBV27	-	-	TRBJ2-5	CASMEGETQYF	TGTGCCAGCATGGAGGGAGAGACCCAGTACTTC
TRBV9	-	-	TRBJ1-1	CASSPSGGQWSSTEAFF	TGTGCCAGCAGCCCTAGCGGGGGTCAATGGTCCAGCACTGAAGCTTTCTTT
TRBV5-1	-	TRBD2	TRBJ2-3	CASHSGREPTTQYF	TGCGCCAGCCATAGCGGGAGGGAACCGACTACGCAGTATTTT
TRBV5-1	-	TRBD2	TRBJ2-7	CASSLTSGRGEQYF	TGCGCCAGCAGCCTAACTAGCGGGAGAGGGGAGCAGTACTTC
TRBV5-8	-	-	TRBJ2-3	CASSLLGGSTDTQYF	TGTGCCAGCAGCTTGCTGGGCGGGTCGACAGATACGCAGTATTTT
TRBV12-5	-	TRBD2	TRBJ2-4	CASGQGLAVAKNIQYF	TGTGCTAGTGGCCAGGGACTAGCGGTAGCCAAAAACATTCAGTACTTC
TRBV5-1	-	-	TRBJ1-2	CASSTGANYGYTF	TGCGCCAGCAGCACGGGAGCTAACTATGGCTACACCTTC
TRBV6-5	-	-	TRBJ1-2	CASIQSGGYTF	TGTGCCAGCATCCAATCGGGGGGCTACACCTTC
TRBV12-5	-	TRBD1	TRBJ1-4	CASGLETGGGEKLFF	TGTGCTAGTGGTTTGGAAACAGGGGGCGGTGAAAAACTGTTTTTT
TRBV18	-	-	TRBJ1-2	CASSPRGGSGGYTF	TGTGCCAGCTCACCACGGGGAGGCTCTGGTGGCTACACCTTC
TRBV19	-	-	TRBJ1-5	CASGWSNQPQHF	TGTGCCAGCGGGTGGAGCAATCAGCCCCAGCATTTT
TRBV4-3	-	TRBD1	TRBJ1-1	CASSQVFLGQEKGTEAFF	TGCGCCAGCAGCCAAGTCTTTCTGGGACAGGAGAAGGGCACTGAAGCTTTCTTT
TRBV5-1	-	TRBD1	TRBJ1-6	CASRSGQGNSPLHF	TGCGCCAGCAGGTCGGGACAGGGAAATTCACCCCTCCACTTT
TRBV21-1	-	-	TRBJ2-1	CASSKASDRGPYNEQFF	TGTGCCAGCAGCAAAGCTTCGGACAGGGGCCCGTACAATGAGCAGTTCTTC
TRBV25-1	few	-	TRBJ2-7	CASTPGGDGYEQYF	TGTGCCAGCACCCCCGGGGGAGATGGCTACGAGCAGTACTTC
TRBV7-9	-	-	TRBJ2-1	CASSLAGGLYNEQFF	TGTGCCAGCAGCTTAGCGGGAGGCCTCTACAATGAGCAGTTCTTC
TRBV5-1	once	TRBD2	TRBJ2-1	CASSSQLAGVISGNNEQFF	TGCGCCAGCAGCTCACAACTAGCGGGAGTGATTAGTGGAAACAATGAGCAGTTCTTC
TRBV10-1	-	TRBD1	TRBJ1-1	CASAPGQEGTEAFF	TGCGCCAGCGCCCCTGGACAGGAGGGCACTGAAGCTTTCTTT
TRBV4-2	few	-	TRBJ1-2	CASSQVQADNGYTF	TGTGCCAGCAGCCAAGTCCAGGCGGACAATGGCTACACCTTC
TRBV5-6	-	-	TRBJ1-1	CASSLGQVPNSEAFF	TGTGCCAGCAGCTTGGGTCAGGTCCCAAACTCTGAAGCTTTCTTT
TRBV10-3	-	TRBD1	TRBJ2-7	CASRQGAAYEQYF	TGTGCCAGCAGACAGGGGGCGGCCTACGAGCAGTACTTC
TRBV5-4	-	TRBD1	TRBJ1-6	CASSLNRGTRQASPLHF	TGTGCCAGCAGCTTGAACAGGGGTACGCGTCAGGCTTCACCCCTCCACTTT
TRBV3-1/TRBV3-2	-	-	TRBJ2-1	CATLKAKGSEQFF	TGTGCCACCCTGAAAGCCAAAGGGAGTGAGCAGTTCTTC
TRBV2	-	TRBD2	TRBJ2-2	CASSELAVGDTGELFF	TGTGCCAGCAGTGAGCTAGCGGTAGGGGACACCGGGGAGCTGTTTTTT
TRBV6-4	-	TRBD2	TRBJ2-6	CASSRLAGFTSGANVLTF	TGTGCCAGCAGCAGACTAGCGGGATTCACCTCTGGGGCCAACGTCCTGACTTTC
TRBV30	-	-	TRBJ2-7	CAWSVDSYEQYF	TGTGCCTGGAGTGTCGACAGCTACGAGCAGTACTTC
TRBV19	-	-	TRBJ2-3	CASSISKDTQYF	TGTGCCAGTAGTATTAGTAAAGATACGCAGTATTTT
TRBV6-5	once	TRBD1	TRBJ1-5	CASKRQGEGQPQHF	TGTGCCAGCAAAAGACAGGGGGAAGGTCAGCCCCAGCATTTT
TRBV6-1	-	TRBD2	TRBJ2-1	CASSEMGSGAGGPSNEQFF	TGTGCCAGCAGTGAAATGGGATCCGGGGCGGGAGGGCCCTCTAATGAGCAGTTCTTC
TRBV9	once	TRBD1	TRBJ1-3	CASSVERDRVSLNSGNTIYF	TGTGCCAGCAGCGTAGAACGAGACAGGGTTAGTCTCAACTCTGGAAACACCATATATTTT
TRBV18	few	-	TRBJ1-5	CASSPGTHNQPQHF	TGTGCCAGCTCACCCGGGACACACAATCAGCCCCAGCATTTT
TRBV28	few	-	TRBJ1-5	CASRPRAYNQPQHF	TGTGCCAGCAGGCCGAGGGCCTACAATCAGCCCCAGCATTTT
TRBV7-9	-	TRBD1	TRBJ1-1	CASRPGGWDTEAFF	TGTGCCAGCAGGCCAGGGGGTTGGGACACTGAAGCTTTCTTT
TRBV7-7	-	TRBD2	TRBJ2-5	CASSPKLGLQETQYF	TGTGCCAGCAGCCCGAAACTGGGACTACAAGAGACCCAGTACTTC
TRBV24-1	-	-	TRBJ1-6	CATSDLRKWAIGSPLHF	TGTGCCACCAGTGATTTGCGAAAGTGGGCTATTGGTTCACCCCTCCACTTT
TRBV21-1	-	-	TRBJ2-6	CASSKGRFSGANVLTF	TGTGCCAGCAGCAAGGGCCGGTTCTCTGGGGCCAACGTCCTGACTTTC
TRBV18	-	TRBD2	TRBJ2-1	CASSPRLAGVSHNEQFF	TGTGCCAGCTCACCACGCCTAGCGGGAGTATCCCACAATGAGCAGTTCTTC
TRBV5-1	-	-	TRBJ2-3	CASSQGLATDTQYF	TGCGCCAGCAGTCAGGGACTTGCCACAGATACGCAGTATTTT
TRBV9	-	TRBD2	TRBJ2-7	CASSAGAGGEQYF	TGTGCCAGCAGCGCCGGGGCGGGGGGCGAGCAGTACTTC
TRBV13	-	TRBD1	TRBJ1-2	CASSHRGGDGYTF	TGTGCCAGCAGTCACAGGGGTGGTGATGGCTACACCTTC
TRBV29-1	-	-	TRBJ1-2	CSVELGRYGYTF	TGCAGCGTTGAGTTGGGCCGATATGGCTACACCTTC
TRBV18	-	-	TRBJ1-5	CASSPRAAGDQPQHF	TGTGCCAGCTCACCCCGGGCCGCGGGGGATCAGCCCCAGCATTTT